These T cell receptor beta chains were read from a single sample in a study of T cell repertoires in cytomegalovirus infection. TCRdb re-derived calls from the reads in MiXCR, one entry per CDR3 protein. The data show 400,000 or so distinct CDR3 sequences, approximately 31% seen once. The sample was PBMCs. The origin of the receptors is a human donor in good health (CMV status not recorded). Some clones in this sample may be carry-over from other donors' samples. CDR3s include the opening cysteine and the closing phenylalanine or tryptophan. D genes are given only for firm matches. Some rows mark clone size as missing; the rest say once, few, many or name a class of expanded clone.

V: TRBV6-1; size: few; J: TRBJ1-5; D: .; CDR3: CASSYLGPRGGNQPQHF; DNA: TGTGCCAGCAGTTATCTCGGACCACGGGGTGGCAATCAGCCCCAGCATTTT
V: TRBV7-6; size: many; J: TRBJ2-7; D: TRBD1; CDR3: CASSLEGRQGKNEQYF; DNA: TGTGCCAGCAGCTTAGAAGGGCGACAGGGTAAGAACGAGCAGTACTTC
V: TRBV6-2/TRBV6-3; size: few; J: TRBJ2-2; D: TRBD2; CDR3: CASKYTGGYAGELFF; DNA: TGTGCCAGCAAGTATACGGGGGGATATGCCGGGGAGCTGTTTTTT
V: TRBV7-9; size: .; J: TRBJ2-2; D: .; CDR3: CASSLPLRDTGELFF; DNA: TGTGCCAGCAGCTTACCTTTGCGTGACACCGGGGAGCTGTTTTTT
V: TRBV7-9; size: .; J: TRBJ1-4; D: TRBD1; CDR3: CASSLCTGVEKLFF; DNA: TGTGCCAGCAGCTTGTGTACAGGGGTGGAAAAACTGTTTTTT
V: TRBV7-6; size: .; J: TRBJ2-3; D: TRBD2; CDR3: CASSRSSGADTQYF; DNA: TGTGCCAGCAGCAGGTCCAGCGGGGCAGATACGCAGTATTTT
V: TRBV20-1; size: few; J: TRBJ2-1; D: .; CDR3: CSAFTARSYNEQFF; DNA: TGCAGTGCTTTCACCGCGCGGTCCTACAATGAGCAGTTCTTC
V: TRBV7-8; size: many; J: TRBJ1-4; D: .; CDR3: CASSLAGTTHNEKLFF; DNA: TGTGCCAGCAGCTTAGCGGGTACAACCCATAATGAAAAACTGTTTTTT
V: TRBV18; size: few; J: TRBJ2-5; D: .; CDR3: CASSPRGDLGPWETQYF; DNA: TGTGCCAGCTCGCCGAGAGGAGATTTGGGACCTTGGGAGACCCAGTACTTC
V: TRBV6-8; size: .; J: TRBJ1-2; D: .; CDR3: CASSYLNSPGYTF; DNA: TGTGCCAGCAGTTACTTAAACAGTCCTGGCTACACCTTC
V: TRBV12-3/TRBV12-4; size: few; J: TRBJ2-7; D: .; CDR3: CASSSYSAYEQYF; DNA: TGTGCCAGCAGTTCATACTCGGCCTACGAGCAGTACTTC
V: TRBV20-1; size: few; J: TRBJ2-7; D: .; CDR3: CSASRPLEGGGEQYF; DNA: TGCAGTGCTAGTCGCCCCCTCGAGGGGGGTGGCGAGCAGTACTTC
V: TRBV20-1; size: .; J: TRBJ2-7; D: .; CDR3: CSAHSGLLSSYEQYF; DNA: TGCAGTGCCCATAGTGGTCTACTAAGCTCCTACGAGCAGTACTTC
V: TRBV7-9; size: many; J: TRBJ1-2; D: .; CDR3: CASSLVGSGYTF; DNA: TGTGCCAGCAGTTTAGTGGGCAGTGGCTACACCTTC
V: TRBV7-3; size: .; J: TRBJ2-5; D: .; CDR3: CASSLSGARELETQYF; DNA: TGTGCCAGCAGCTTAAGTGGGGCTCGTGAACTAGAGACCCAGTACTTC
V: TRBV6-5; size: many; J: TRBJ1-1; D: .; CDR3: CASSYSIAGSTEAFF; DNA: TGTGCCAGCAGTTACTCGATAGCAGGGTCCACTGAAGCTTTCTTT
V: TRBV7-6; size: .; J: TRBJ1-4; D: .; CDR3: CASSLNNEKLFF; DNA: TGTGCCAGCAGCTTAAATAATGAAAAACTGTTTTTT